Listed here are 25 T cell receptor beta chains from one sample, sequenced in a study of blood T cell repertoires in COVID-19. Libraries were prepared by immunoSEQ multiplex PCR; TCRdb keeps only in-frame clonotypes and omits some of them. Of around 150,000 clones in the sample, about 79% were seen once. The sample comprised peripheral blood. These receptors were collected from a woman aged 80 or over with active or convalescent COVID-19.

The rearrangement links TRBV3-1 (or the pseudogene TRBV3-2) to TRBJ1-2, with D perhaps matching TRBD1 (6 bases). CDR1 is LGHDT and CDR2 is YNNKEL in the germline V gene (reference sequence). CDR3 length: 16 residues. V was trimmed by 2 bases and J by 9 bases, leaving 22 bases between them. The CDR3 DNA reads TGTGCCAGCAGCCAAAGTCCTCGCCGGGGGCGGGAGAGCTACACCTTC. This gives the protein CASSQSPRRGRESYTF.

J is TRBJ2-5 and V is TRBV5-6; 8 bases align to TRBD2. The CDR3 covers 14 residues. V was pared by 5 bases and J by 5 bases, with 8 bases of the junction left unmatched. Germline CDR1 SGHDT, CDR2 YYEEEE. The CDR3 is CASRRRGAGETQYF. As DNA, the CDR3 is TGTGCCAGCAGGCGGCGGGGGGCCGGGGAGACCCAGTACTTC.

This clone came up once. CDR3 nucleotide sequence: TGTGCCATCGGCCCCCGGGGGTCTCAAGAGACCCAGTACTTC. As protein: CAIGPRGSQETQYF. The rearrangement joins TRBV10-3 to TRBJ2-5, with D perhaps TRBD2 (6 bases). Germline CDR1 and CDR2: ENHRY and SYGVKD. Trimming left V 8 bases short and J 2 bases short, with 15 bases between. The CDR3 has 14 amino acids.

CDR3 amino acids: CASSPGVGAFF. The DNA of the CDR3 is TGTGCCAGCAGCCCGGGGGTGGGGGCTTTCTTT. This chain joins TRBV5-8 and TRBJ1-1, with D tentatively TRBD1 (5 bases). V shed 4 bases and J shed 11 bases, with 12 bases lying between them. Per germline, CDR1 SGHTS and CDR2 YDEGEE. This CDR3 comprises 11 residues.

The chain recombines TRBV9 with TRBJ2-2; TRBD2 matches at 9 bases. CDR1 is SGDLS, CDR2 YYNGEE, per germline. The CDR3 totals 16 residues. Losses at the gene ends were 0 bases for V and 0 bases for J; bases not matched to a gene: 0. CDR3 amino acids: CASSVVAGANTGELFF. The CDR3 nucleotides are TGTGCCAGCAGCGTAGTAGCGGGGGCGAACACCGGGGAGCTGTTTTTT.

The CDR3 region is CASSRRLGGGTGELFF. Written as DNA, the CDR3 is TGTGCCAGTAGCCGGAGACTCGGGGGTGGCACCGGGGAGCTGTTTTTT. The chain couples TRBV19 to TRBJ2-2; D possibly corresponds to TRBD2 (6 bases). Germline V gene lookup returns CDR1 LNHDA and CDR2 SQIVND (reference sequence). CDR3 length: 16 amino acids. V dropped 6 bases and J dropped 4 bases, with 18 bases sitting between them.

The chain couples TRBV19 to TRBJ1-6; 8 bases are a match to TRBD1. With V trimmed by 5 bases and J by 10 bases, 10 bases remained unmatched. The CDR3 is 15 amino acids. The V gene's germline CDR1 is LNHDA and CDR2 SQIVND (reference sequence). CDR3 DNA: TGTGCCAGTAGTGTACGGACAGGGCAGAGCTCACCCCTCCACTTT. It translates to CASSVRTGQSSPLHF.

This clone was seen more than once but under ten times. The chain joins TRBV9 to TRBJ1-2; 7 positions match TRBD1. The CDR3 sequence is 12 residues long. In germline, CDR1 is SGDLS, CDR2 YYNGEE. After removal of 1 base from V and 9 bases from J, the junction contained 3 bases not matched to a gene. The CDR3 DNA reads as TGTGCCAGCAGCGTAAGACAGGGCAGCTACACCTTC. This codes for CASSVRQGSYTF.

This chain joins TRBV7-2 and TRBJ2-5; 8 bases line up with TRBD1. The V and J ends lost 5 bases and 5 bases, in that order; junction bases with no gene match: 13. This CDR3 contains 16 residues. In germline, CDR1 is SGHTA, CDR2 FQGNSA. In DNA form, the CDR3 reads TGTGCCAGCAGCCAATCAACCCAGGGGGCGAGGGAGACCCAGTACTTC. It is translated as CASSQSTQGARETQYF.

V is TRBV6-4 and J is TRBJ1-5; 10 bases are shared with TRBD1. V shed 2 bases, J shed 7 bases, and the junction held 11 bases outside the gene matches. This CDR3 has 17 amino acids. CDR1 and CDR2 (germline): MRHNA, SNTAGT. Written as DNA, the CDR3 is TGTGCCAGCAGTGACAATCCGGACAGGGGGTTGCTCCAGCCCCAGCATTTT. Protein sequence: CASSDNPDRGLLQPQHF.

CDR3 DNA: TGTGCCAGCATTTCGGGACAGGGGGCCAGGGAGCAGTACTTC. Amino acids: CASISGQGAREQYF. The V call is TRBV2, the J call TRBJ2-7, with TRBD1 identical over 12 bases. This CDR3 is built from 14 residues. Germline V gene lookup returns CDR1 SNHLY and CDR2 FYNNEI. With 7 bases clipped from V and 7 bases from J, the junction kept 8 bases outside the gene matches.

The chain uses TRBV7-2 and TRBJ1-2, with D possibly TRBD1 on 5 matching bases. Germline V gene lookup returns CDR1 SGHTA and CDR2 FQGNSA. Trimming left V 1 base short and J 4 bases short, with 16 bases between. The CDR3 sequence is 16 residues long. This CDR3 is CASSLDNRGEVYGYTF. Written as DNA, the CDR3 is TGTGCCAGCAGCTTAGATAATCGGGGGGAGGTCTATGGCTACACCTTC. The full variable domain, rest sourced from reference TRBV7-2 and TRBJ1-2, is GAGVSQSPSNKVTEKGKDVELRCDPISGHTALYWYRQSLGQGLEFLIYFQGNSAPDKSGLPSDRFSAERTGGSVSTLTIQRTQQEDSAVYLCASSLDNRGEVYGYTFGSGTRLTVV.

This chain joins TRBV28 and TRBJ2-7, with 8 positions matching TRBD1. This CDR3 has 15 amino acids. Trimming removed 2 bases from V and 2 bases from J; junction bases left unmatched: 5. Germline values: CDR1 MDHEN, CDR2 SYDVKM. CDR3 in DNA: TGTGCCAGCAGTTTACGTCCAGGGGGCCCCTACGAGCAGTACTTC. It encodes CASSLRPGGPYEQYF.

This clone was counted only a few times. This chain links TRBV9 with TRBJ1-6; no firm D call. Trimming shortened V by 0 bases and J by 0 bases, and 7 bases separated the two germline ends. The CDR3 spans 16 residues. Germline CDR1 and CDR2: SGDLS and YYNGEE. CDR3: CASSVGWSSYNSPLHF. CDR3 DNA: TGTGCCAGCAGCGTAGGATGGAGCTCCTATAATTCACCCCTCCACTTT.

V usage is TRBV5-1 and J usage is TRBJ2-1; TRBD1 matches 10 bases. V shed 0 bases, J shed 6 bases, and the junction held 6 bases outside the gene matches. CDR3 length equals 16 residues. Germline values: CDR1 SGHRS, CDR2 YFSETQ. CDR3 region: CASSLETGGASNEQFF. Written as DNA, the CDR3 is TGCGCCAGCAGCTTGGAGACAGGGGGCGCTTCCAATGAGCAGTTCTTC.

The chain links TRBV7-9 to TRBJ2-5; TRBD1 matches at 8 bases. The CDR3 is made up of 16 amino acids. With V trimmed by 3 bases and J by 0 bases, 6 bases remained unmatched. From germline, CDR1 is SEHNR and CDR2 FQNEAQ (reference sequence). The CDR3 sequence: CASSLTGQVDQETQYF. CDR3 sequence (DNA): TGTGCCAGCAGCTTGACGGGACAGGTGGACCAAGAGACCCAGTACTTC.

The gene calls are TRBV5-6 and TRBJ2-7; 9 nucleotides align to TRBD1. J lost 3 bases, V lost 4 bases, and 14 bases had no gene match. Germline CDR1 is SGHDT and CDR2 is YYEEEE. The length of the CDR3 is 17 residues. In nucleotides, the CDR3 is TGTGCCAGCAGCCCGGGATGGGGACAGGGTAGTTACTACGAGCAGTACTTC. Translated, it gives CASSPGWGQGSYYEQYF.

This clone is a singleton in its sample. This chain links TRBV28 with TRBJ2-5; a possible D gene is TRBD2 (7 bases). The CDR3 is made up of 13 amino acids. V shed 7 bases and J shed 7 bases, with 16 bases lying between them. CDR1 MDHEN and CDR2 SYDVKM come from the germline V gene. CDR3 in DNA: TGTGCCAGCACCACAGGGTCGGGGGGGACCCAGTACTTC. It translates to CASTTGSGGTQYF.

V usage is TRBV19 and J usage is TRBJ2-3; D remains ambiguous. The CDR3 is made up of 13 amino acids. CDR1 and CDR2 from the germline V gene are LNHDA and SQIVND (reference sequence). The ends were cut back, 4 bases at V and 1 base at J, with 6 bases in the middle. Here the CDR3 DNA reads TGTGCCAGTAGTAGTGGAGGCACAGATACGCAGTATTTT. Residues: CASSSGGTDTQYF.

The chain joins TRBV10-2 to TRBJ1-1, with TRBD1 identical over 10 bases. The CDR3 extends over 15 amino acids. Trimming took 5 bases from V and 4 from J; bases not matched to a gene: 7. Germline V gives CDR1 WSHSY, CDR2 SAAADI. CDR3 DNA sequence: TGCGCCAGCAGTTCAGACAGGGGGCAAGGCACTGAAGCTTTCTTT. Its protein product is CASSSDRGQGTEAFF.

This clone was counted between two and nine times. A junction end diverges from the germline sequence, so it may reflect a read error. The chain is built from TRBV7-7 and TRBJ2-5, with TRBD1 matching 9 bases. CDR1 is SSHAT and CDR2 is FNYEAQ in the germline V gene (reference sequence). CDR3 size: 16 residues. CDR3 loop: CASSLTGTGSSETQYF. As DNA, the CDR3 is TGTGCTAGCAGCTTGACCGGGACAGGGTCATCGGAGACCCAGTACTTC.

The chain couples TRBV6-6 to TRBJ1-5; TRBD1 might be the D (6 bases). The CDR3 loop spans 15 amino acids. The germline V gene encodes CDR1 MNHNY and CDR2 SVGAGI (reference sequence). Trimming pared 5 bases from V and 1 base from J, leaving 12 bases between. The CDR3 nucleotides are TGTGCCAGCAGTCCTGGTAGGGGGAGCAATCAGCCCCAGCATTTT. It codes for CASSPGRGSNQPQHF.

The CDR3 sequence is CASSRGQGDSPLHF. The CDR3 DNA reads TGTGCCAGCAGCCGGGGACAGGGTGATTCACCCCTCCACTTT. This chain uses TRBV7-9 with TRBJ1-6, with 9 bases that match TRBD1. In germline, CDR1 is SEHNR, CDR2 FQNEAQ (reference sequence). After removal of 5 bases from V and 8 bases from J, the junction contained 4 bases not matched to a gene. The CDR3 is made up of 14 amino acids.

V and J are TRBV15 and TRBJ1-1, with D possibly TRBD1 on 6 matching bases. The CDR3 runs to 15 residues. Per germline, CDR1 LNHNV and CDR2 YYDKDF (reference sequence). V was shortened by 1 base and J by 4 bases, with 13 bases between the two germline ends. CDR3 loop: CATSRGQQGITEAFF. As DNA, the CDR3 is TGTGCCACCAGCAGAGGCCAACAGGGAATCACTGAAGCTTTCTTT.

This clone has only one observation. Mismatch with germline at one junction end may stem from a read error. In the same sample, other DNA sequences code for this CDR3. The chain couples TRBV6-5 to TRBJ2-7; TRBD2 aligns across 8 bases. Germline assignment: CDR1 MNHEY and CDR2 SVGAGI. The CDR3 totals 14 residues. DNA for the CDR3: TGTGCCAGCAGCCGGGACGGGAGGGCCTCCGAGCAGTACTTT. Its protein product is CASSRDGRASEQYF.